This T cell receptor beta chain was sequenced for a study of blood T cell repertoires in COVID-19. Study-level information: There were acute and convalescent COVID-19 samples, and they came from the United States, Italy and Spain.

From germline, CDR1 is SGHVS and CDR2 FQNEAQ. The V and J ends lost 7 bases and 2 bases respectively, with 11 bases between them. The CDR3 totals 14 residues. Authors' processing steps: Amplification of reference gene primers was used by the study to estimate nucleated cell counts. Here immunoSEQ multiplex PCR was the method, and the copy in TCRdb shows in-frame clones only, minus some. V and J calls and clone size come straight from that table; D and trimming were deduced from the DNA. The data show around 55,000 clones, 88% seen once. The clonotype was recovered from a man aged 55-75 years with active COVID-19. The sample was peripheral blood. The rearrangement joins TRBV7-8 to TRBJ2-2, with D possibly being TRBD2 (5 bases). The CDR3 DNA follows: TGTGCCAGCACGGGGTCGATTAACACCGGGGAGCTGTTTTTT. It codes for CASTGSINTGELFF. The variable domain in full, completed from reference TRBV7-8 and TRBJ2-2, reads GAGVSQSPRYKVAKRGQDVALRCDPISGHVSLFWYQQALGQGPEFLTYFQNEAQLDKSGLPSDRFFAERPEGSVSTLKIQRTQQEDSAVYLCASTGSINTGELFFGEGSRLTVL.